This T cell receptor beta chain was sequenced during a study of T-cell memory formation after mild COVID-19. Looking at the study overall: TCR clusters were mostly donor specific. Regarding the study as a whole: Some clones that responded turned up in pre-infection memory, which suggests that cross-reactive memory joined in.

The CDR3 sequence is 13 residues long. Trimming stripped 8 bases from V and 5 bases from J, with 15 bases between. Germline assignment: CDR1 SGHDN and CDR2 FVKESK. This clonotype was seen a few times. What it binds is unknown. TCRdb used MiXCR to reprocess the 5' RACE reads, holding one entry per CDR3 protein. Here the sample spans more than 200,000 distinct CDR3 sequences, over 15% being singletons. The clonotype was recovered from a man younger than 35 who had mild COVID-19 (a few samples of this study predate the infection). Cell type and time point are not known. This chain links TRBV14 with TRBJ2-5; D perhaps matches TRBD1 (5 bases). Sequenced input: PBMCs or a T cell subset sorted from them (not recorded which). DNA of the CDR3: TGTGCCAGCCAAAAGGGGTTGGGGGAGACCCAGTACTTC. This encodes CASQKGLGETQYF.